The T cell receptor (beta chain) under discussion was sequenced for a study of T-cell memory formation after mild COVID-19 (dated by TCRdb to the early 2020s). At the level of the whole study: TCR sequence clusters from the two donors were largely donor specific. In two donors, T-cell clones that expanded and contracted after mild COVID-19 were followed by sequencing TCRalpha and TCRbeta repertoires longitudinally. Two young, previously healthy adult volunteers made up the cohort, one male and one female.

Summary of the overall study and its limitations: Contracting CD4+ clones were located mainly in the CM and EM memory subsets, whereas CD8+ clones were found to be enriched in EMRA. Clones contracting from day 15 to 85 had balanced CD4/CD8 phenotypes, while a second wave expanding from day 15 to 37 was biased towards CD4+. The study covered only a couple of mild cases, and larger cohorts including severe cases with pre-infection samples were considered necessary. SARS-CoV-2 specificity of the second-wave clones peaking on day 37 was not confirmed. Some responding clones were found in pre-infection memory, which suggests that pre-existing cross-reactive memory T cells took part in the SARS-CoV-2 response.

From cysteine to phenylalanine, the CDR3 is 13 amino acids long. Just the 39-base CDR3 DNA is kept, in frame starting at base 1. The junction carries 8 bases between V and J, which are trimmed by 2 bases and 5 bases respectively. Reading the germline V gene gives CDR1 KGHDR and CDR2 SFDVKD. The sequencer listed for this sample is Illumina NovaSeq 6000. Using 5'RACE with constant-segment primers, TCRalpha and TCRbeta cDNA libraries were constructed, with sample barcodes and unique molecular identifiers added in the process. Trizol reagent was used to extract RNA from every sample. Libraries were amplified in two PCR steps, with a second sample barcode and Illumina TruSeq adapters added in the second step. Sequencing of libraries was performed on an Illumina NovaSeq with 2 x 150 bp paired-end reads. The authors' analysis ran thus. Demultiplexing of reads and collapsing into UMI-guided consensus sequences were performed with migec v1.2.7. Using mixcr v2.1.11, the UMI consensuses were aligned to TRA and TRB V and J templates and assembled into clonotypes. A clonotype was counted as expanded or contracted only when both edgeR and NoisET called the clonotype significant, with the noise models trained on biological replicates. For edgeR calls, the cutoffs were a false discovery rate-adjusted p below 0.01 and a log2 fold-change threshold of 1. As an exploratory analysis of dynamics, max-normalized trajectories of the 1000 most abundant clonotypes were examined with PCA combined with hierarchical clustering. Separately sequenced CD4+ and CD8+ repertoires were used to assign a CD4 or CD8 phenotype to each responding clone. The raw public data were reprocessed by TCRdb itself: fastp quality trimming at Q25, MiXCR clonotype calling, in-frame beta chains only. Rows merge per CDR3 protein into single entries with the most common DNA and genes. For this entry, the V and J calls and clone size follow TCRdb and not the study's own pipeline. The sample table shows 100,000 to 150,000 distinct CDR3 sequences, and about 6% are seen once. The top ten clones comprise over 2% of the sample.

Ficoll-Paque density gradient centrifugation was the method used to isolate PBMCs. This clonotype came up many times. Its antigen specificity is not known. Base quality data are lacking; no much larger clone is found one base away. The sequence joins TRBV24-1 to TRBJ1-1; no confident D gene assignment can be made. The sequencing input was PBMCs or a T cell subset sorted from them (not recorded which). The TCR comes from an adult woman who had mild COVID-19 (a few samples of this study predate the infection). The sample titles of this study are shuffled in the database, so cell type and time point are left out; the donor was told from shared clones. The CDR3 here reads CATSDSGRTEAFF. The bases are TGTGCCACCAGTGATTCCGGGAGGACTGAAGCTTTCTTT.